A single sample gave rise to the 23 T cell receptor beta chains below, sequenced in a study of type 1 and type 2 diabetes patients (dated by TCRdb to 2016 to 2018). Sequencing instrument: Illumina MiSeq. TCRbeta CDR3 amplification used genomic DNA from the sorted T cell subsets as template. The TCRbeta CDR3 region was amplified by multiplex PCR with 30 forward and 13 reverse primers. TCRdb passed the public sequencing reads through fastp at Q25 and MiXCR, retaining productive beta sequences. Duplicate CDR3 protein sequences are folded into a single record with the most common DNA and genes. The sample records a few hundred thousand distinct CDR3 sequences, more than 45% of which are singletons. Of the sample, approximately 13% is held by the ten largest clones. Material: peripheral blood mononuclear cells (PBMCs). All receptors derive from a man between 18 and 35 years old with type 2 diabetes.

The chain has TRBV25-1 and TRBJ2-7, with D perhaps TRBD2 (6 bases). The J call may be mistaken, given a closer DNA end match to TRBJ2-1. There are 11 residues in the CDR3. Germline V gene lookup returns CDR1 MGHDK and CDR2 SYGVNS. DNA for the CDR3: TGTGCCAGCAATGCGGGGAATGAGCAGTTCTTC. Protein sequence: CASNAGNEQFF.

In regard to this clonotype: At one of its ends the junction is not consistent with the germline gene, which may arise from a read error. J is TRBJ2-5 and V is TRBV7-7, with TRBD2 identical over 7 bases. CDR1 and CDR2 from the germline V gene are SSHAT and FNYEAQ (reference sequence). The CDR3 is made up of 16 amino acids. The CDR3 DNA reads TGTGCTAGCAGCTTAACCCCTAGCGGCCTCCAAGAGACCCAGTACTTC. Residues: CASSLTPSGLQETQYF.

J is TRBJ2-6 and V is TRBV14; 7 bases agree with TRBD1. The CDR3 is 19 residues long. Germline trimming cut 2 bases from V and 0 bases from J; bases unmatched to any gene: 10. Germline values: CDR1 SGHDN, CDR2 FVKESK. The CDR3 is CASSQMGDRIHSGANVLTF. The DNA of the CDR3 is TGTGCCAGCAGCCAAATGGGGGACAGAATCCACTCTGGGGCCAACGTCCTGACTTTC.

The sample holds a few counts of this clonotype. The rearrangement joins TRBV28 to TRBJ2-1; tentatively, D is TRBD2 (6 bases). Germline CDR1 and CDR2: MDHEN and SYDVKM. The CDR3 runs 10 residues. V lost 5 bases to trimming and J lost 10 bases, with 6 bases between them. The CDR3 loop is CASSGREQFF. DNA of the CDR3: TGTGCCAGCAGTGGGAGGGAGCAGTTCTTC.

V usage is TRBV27 and J usage is TRBJ2-6; D may be TRBD2 (6 bases). Germline CDR1 MNHEY, CDR2 SMNVEV (reference sequence). Trimming removed 3 bases from V and 3 bases from J, with 9 bases in between. This CDR3 is 15 amino acids long. CDR3 sequence reads: CASSFWGGGANVLTF. The CDR3 bases are TGTGCCAGCAGTTTTTGGGGAGGTGGGGCCAACGTCCTGACTTTC.

This clonotype turned up a few times. The CDR3 coding sequence is TGTGCCAGCAGCTTAGTTGCTAGCGGGAGGGTTAGCACAGATACGCAGTATTTT. Translation: CASSLVASGRVSTDTQYF. The chain recombines TRBV7-3 with TRBJ2-3; 12 bases fit TRBD2. The germline V gene encodes CDR1 SGHTA and CDR2 FQGTGA. V lost 2 bases, J lost 0 bases, and 6 bases stayed unmatched. This CDR3 has 18 residues.

The chain uses TRBV10-3 and TRBJ2-2; no firm D call. The CDR3 is made up of 12 amino acids. Trimming removed 10 bases from V and 6 bases from J, with 12 bases in between. Per germline, CDR1 ENHRY and CDR2 SYGVKD. Written as DNA, the CDR3 is TGTGCCAGCAGGCTTCTCCCCGGGGAGCTGTTTTTT. Residues: CASRLLPGELFF.

The chain carries TRBV4-1 and TRBJ1-2; D gene uncertain. Deletions cut 1 base from V and 4 bases from J, with 10 bases between. The CDR3 sequence is 14 residues long. The germline CDR1 and CDR2 sequences are MGHRA and YSYEKL. The CDR3 loop is CASSQAGGIYGYTF. In nucleotides, the CDR3 is TGCGCCAGCAGCCAAGCTGGAGGGATCTATGGCTACACCTTC.

This chain links TRBV20-1 with TRBJ2-1; TRBD1 or TRBD2 may be the D gene (6 bases each). The V gene lost 0 bases and the J gene lost 2 bases, with 14 bases spanning the gap. CDR1 and CDR2 (germline): DFQATT, SNEGSKA (reference sequence). The CDR3 runs 16 residues. The CDR3: CSARDGGSMTYNEQFF. The CDR3 DNA reads as TGCAGTGCTAGAGACGGGGGCTCGATGACCTACAATGAGCAGTTCTTC.

The chain uses TRBV6-4 and TRBJ2-2; 7 nucleotides match TRBD1. Trimming cost V 6 bases and J 7 bases; bases outside gene matches: 5. CDR1 and CDR2 (germline): MRHNA, SNTAGT. The CDR3 contains 13 residues. CDR3 DNA sequence: TGTGCCAGCAGCCGGGACAGTCTCGGGGAGCTGTTTTTT. Protein product: CASSRDSLGELFF.

This chain links TRBV7-2 with TRBJ2-1; possible D gene TRBD2, 7 bases. The CDR3 has 16 residues. V was trimmed by 6 bases and J by 4 bases, leaving 19 bases between them. CDR1 and CDR2 from the germline V gene are SGHTA and FQGNSA. CDR3 nucleotides: TGTGCCAGCAGTCTAACCCCCGGGGGGCGATACAATGAGCAGTTCTTC. Its translation is CASSLTPGGRYNEQFF. The full variable domain, its missing parts supplied by reference TRBV7-2 and TRBJ2-1, is GAGVSQSPSNKVTEKGKDVELRCDPISGHTALYWYRQSLGQGLEFLIYFQGNSAPDKSGLPSDRFSAERTGGSVSTLTIQRTQQEDSAVYLCASSLTPGGRYNEQFFGPGTRLTVL.

This chain links TRBV9 with TRBJ1-2; 11 bases line up with TRBD1. Germline-derived CDR1 and CDR2 are SGDLS and YYNGEE. The CDR3 consists of 14 residues. Trimming took 4 bases from V and 7 from J; bases not matched to a gene: 6. CDR3 region: CASSYTGTGGGYTF. The CDR3 DNA reads as TGTGCCAGCAGCTATACCGGGACAGGGGGTGGCTACACCTTC.

This clonotype turned up a few times. J is TRBJ1-4 and V is TRBV6-6, with 8 bases fitting TRBD1. The V segment lost 7 bases and the J segment 7 bases; nucleotides outside the gene matches: 11. The germline CDR1 and CDR2 sequences are MNHNY and SVGAGI (reference sequence). The CDR3 is 15 amino acids. The CDR3, as DNA: TGTGCCAGCACCCTGGACAGGGAGTCTATTGAAAAACTGTTTTTT. This codes for CASTLDRESIEKLFF.

On this clonotype itself: One end of the junction does not line up with germline, which may come from a read error. The J gene is TRBJ1-3, the V gene TRBV2; D might be TRBD1 (5 bases). The CDR3 runs 13 residues. Germline V lookup: CDR1 SNHLY, CDR2 FYNNEI. The CDR3 loop is CTLRRDSGNTIHF. The DNA for the CDR3 is TGTACCCTAAGACGGGACTCTGGAAACACCATACATTTT.

The chain combines TRBV10-3 with TRBJ2-3, with 7 bases identical to TRBD1. J gave up 1 base and V 10 bases, and 5 bases lay outside the gene matches. The V gene's germline CDR1 is ENHRY and CDR2 SYGVKD. The CDR3 totals 13 residues. CDR3 nucleotide sequence: TGTGCCACCCGGGACAGTGGCACAGATACGCAGTATTTT. Translation gives CATRDSGTDTQYF.

V and J are TRBV2 and TRBJ2-5; D could derive from TRBD1 or TRBD2 (7 bases each). Germline CDR1 and CDR2: SNHLY and FYNNEI. The V end lost 4 bases, the J end lost 5 bases, and 20 bases lay between the germline ends. The CDR3 contains 16 residues. In DNA, the CDR3 is TGTGCCAGCAGTGGGGAGGGGGCGGAATCCCCGGAGACCCAGTACTTC. It specifies CASSGEGAESPETQYF.

DNA of the CDR3: TGTGCCAGTAGTAGCGGGATGAATGAAAAACTGTTTTTT. Translated: CASSSGMNEKLFF. The genes are TRBV19 and TRBJ1-4; D not resolved. The length of the CDR3 is 13 residues. Looked up from germline, CDR1 is LNHDA and CDR2 is SQIVND (reference sequence). V was trimmed by 4 bases and J by 5 bases, leaving 8 bases between them.

This clonotype has only a few counts. The V and J genes are TRBV28 and TRBJ1-5, with unresolved D. Germline lookup yields CDR1 MDHEN and CDR2 SYDVKM. The CDR3 totals 11 residues. V lost 6 bases, J lost 7 bases, and 7 bases lay in between. This CDR3 is CASSCCQPQHF. CDR3 sequence (DNA): TGTGCCAGCAGCTGTTGCCAGCCCCAGCATTTT. The variable domain in full, completed from reference TRBV28 and TRBJ1-5, reads DVKVTQSSRYLVKRTGEKVFLECVQDMDHENMFWYRQDPGLGLRLIYFSYDVKMKEKGDIPEGYSVSREKKERFSLILESASTNQTSMYLCASSCCQPQHFGDGTRLSIL.

On this clonotype: Germline is not matched at one junction end, which may reflect a read error. The chain is built from TRBV7-7 and TRBJ2-7; no clear D. The CDR3 is made up of 13 amino acids. Germline V CDR1 and CDR2: SSHAT, FNYEAQ (reference sequence). In DNA form, the CDR3 reads TGTGCTAGCAGCTTGATCGCCGGAGAGGAGCAGTACTTC. Translation: CASSLIAGEEQYF.

This clonotype was seen just once. The genes are TRBV5-1 and TRBJ1-1; D uncertain. This CDR3 comprises 13 residues. V was clipped by 7 bases and J by 5 bases, with 15 bases between them. In germline, CDR1 is SGHRS, CDR2 YFSETQ. CDR3 nucleotide sequence: TGCGCCAGCGCCACGGAAGGGTGGACTGAAGCTTTCTTT. Its protein product is CASATEGWTEAFF.

For this clonotype: A junction end diverges from the germline sequence, so it may reflect a read error. The rearrangement joins TRBV9 to TRBJ2-3; D is uncertain. Per germline, CDR1 SGDLS and CDR2 YYNGEE. CDR3 length equals 13 residues. CDR3 sequence (DNA): TGTGCCTGCAGCGTATCGGACCCAGATACGCAGTATTTT. Translated: CACSVSDPDTQYF.

This clonotype appeared once. The rearrangement links TRBV20-1 to TRBJ1-5; D is unresolved. CDR1 is DFQATT and CDR2 is SNEGSKA in the germline V gene (reference sequence). V was pared by 3 bases and J by 2 bases, with 14 bases between. The CDR3 contains 15 residues. The CDR3 nucleotides are TGCAGTGCTAGTGAGAGGGCTAGGGGCAATCAGCCCCAGCATTTT. Protein product: CSASERARGNQPQHF.

The chain uses TRBV2 and TRBJ2-7; no definite D call. Trimming removed 5 bases from V and 6 bases from J, with 11 bases in between. Germline loops: CDR1 SNHLY, CDR2 FYNNEI. The CDR3 is 12 residues long. The CDR3 DNA follows: TGTGCCAGCAGTTGGGTGATCGGCGAGCAGTACTTC. Its translation is CASSWVIGEQYF.